This T cell receptor (beta chain) emerged from a study of blood T cell repertoires in COVID-19. Study overall: Italy, Spain and the United States were the sources of the convalescent and acute COVID-19 samples. T cells, B-cell-depleted T cells, or PBMCs supplied cDNA or gDNA.

The authors' processing: Quantification of nucleated cells was approximated via reference gene primer amplification. Libraries were prepared by immunoSEQ multiplex PCR; TCRdb keeps only in-frame clonotypes and omits some of them. The V and J calls and clone size come from that table; D and trimming were worked out from the DNA. Of about 250,000 clones in the sample, 70% to 90% were seen once. Recruited during active infection, patients (from Seattle) were subsequently followed longitudinally. Germline V gene sequence: CDR1 LGHNA, CDR2 YSLEER. Trimming removed 2 bases at V and 2 bases at J, with 8 bases between. CDR3 length: 14 residues.

This TCR was recovered from a young woman with COVID-19, enrolled during active disease. This rearrangement joins TRBV4-3 to TRBJ2-3, with D unresolved. The sample comprised peripheral blood. CDR3 residues: CASSQQQNTDTQYF. In DNA, the CDR3 is TGCGCCAGCAGCCAACAACAGAACACAGATACGCAGTATTTT.